The present T cell receptor (beta chain) was sequenced within a study of T cells after yellow fever vaccination. Across the study: Any fraction with a low cell number was prepared using SMART-Seq v4 Ultra Low Input.

This CDR3 is built from 16 residues. Per the germline V gene, CDR1 is SGHVS and CDR2 is FNYEAQ. V was pared by 5 bases and J by 0 bases, with 16 bases between. This clonotype was seen only a few times. Its antigen is undetermined. Study-wide points: The appearance of a small share of clonotypes in both CD4 and CD8 compartments was observed.

UMIs and a universal primer site were added when TCR cDNA was made by 5'RACE template switching. Each CDR3 protein gets one entry after TCRdb re-called the 5' RACE reads with MiXCR. This table holds more than 450,000 distinct CDR3 sequences, 21% found once. V usage is TRBV7-6 and J usage is TRBJ2-5; a weak D match, TRBD1 (5 bases). Here the sequenced sample was PBMCs, taken around 3 weeks after the first yellow fever vaccination. The sequence was collected from a man between 18 and 29 years old who received the YFV17D yellow fever vaccine. The CDR3 region has the DNA TGTGCCAGCAGCGCCTGGACATGGGGTAACCAAGAGACCCAGTACTTC. Amino acids: CASSAWTWGNQETQYF.